This T cell receptor (beta chain) was profiled in a study of identical twins. As concerns this clonotype: Its specificity is unknown.

Germline V gives CDR1 SGHAT, CDR2 FQDESV (reference sequence). V lost 5 bases to trimming and J lost 5 bases; unmatched junction nucleotides: 18. The CDR3 length is 19 residues. Study-level points and caveats: Rather than following the same donors, the conclusions depended on cross-sectional statistical analysis. With abundant cord blood beta clonotypes, insertions were fewer; memory repertoires showed no such pattern. Zero-insertion analyses might be partly confounded by invariant T cells like MAIT and iNKT.

One entry per CDR3 protein results from TCRdb running MiXCR on the 5' RACE reads. The sample has about 200,000 distinct CDR3 sequences, over 5% seen once. These same records also appear under a second study, on T cells expressing NK-cell markers. That report notes: The study did not resolve the HCMV specificity of expanded NKG2C+ T cell clones.

The source is a woman under 30 in good health. Sequenced: CD8+ T cells sorted from blood. The V gene is TRBV11-1, the J gene TRBJ2-3; TRBD2 agrees at 11 bases. The CDR3 protein is CASSPLRGSGRAEGDTQYF. The DNA of the CDR3 is TGTGCCAGCAGCCCGCTGAGGGGTAGCGGGAGGGCCGAGGGAGATACGCAGTATTTT.